The next 10 T cell receptor beta chains were all read from a single sample in a study of T cell repertoires in cytomegalovirus infection (dated by TCRdb to the late 2010s). Data came from an Illumina HiSeq 1500. The raw public reads went through TCRdb reprocessing: fastp at Q25, MiXCR clone calling, in-frame beta chains kept. Duplicate CDR3 protein sequences are folded into a single record with the most common DNA and genes. Present in this sample are approximately 490,000 distinct CDR3 sequences, about 11% of which were seen just once. The ten largest clones represent roughly a tenth of the sample. Sample: PBMCs. The receptors were sampled from a human donor in good health (CMV status not recorded). Some clones in this sample may be carry-over from other donors' samples.

V gene TRBV20-1 combines with J gene TRBJ1-4; 7 bases fit TRBD1. This CDR3 region has 15 residues. Germline assignment: CDR1 DFQATT and CDR2 SNEGSKA (reference sequence). With V trimmed by 3 bases and J by 6 bases, 10 bases remained unmatched. The CDR3 sequence is CSASSTGRSHEKLFF. The CDR3 nucleotides read TGCAGTGCTAGTTCGACAGGGCGGTCCCATGAAAAACTGTTTTTT.

The gene calls are TRBV5-1 and TRBJ2-1, with TRBD2 identical over 9 bases. Germline CDR1 reads SGHRS; CDR2 reads YFSETQ. Losses at the gene ends were 4 bases for V and 5 bases for J; bases not matched to a gene: 4. This CDR3 contains 14 residues. The CDR3 sequence: CASSQGLANNEQFF. The CDR3 DNA reads TGCGCCAGCAGCCAGGGACTAGCAAACAATGAGCAGTTCTTC.

This clonotype came up a few times. The chain carries TRBV6-6 and TRBJ2-7; 9 bases are a match to TRBD2. V shed 6 bases and J 5 bases; nucleotides not matched to a gene: 8. The CDR3 runs to 14 residues. Germline-derived CDR1 and CDR2 are MNHNY and SVGAGI (reference sequence). Written as DNA, the CDR3 is TGTGCCAGCAGCGACCGACTAGCGGCCGACGAGCAGTACTTC. It specifies CASSDRLAADEQYF.

V usage is TRBV3-1 and J usage is TRBJ1-2, with a possible D match to TRBD1 (5 bases). The germline CDR1 and CDR2 sequences are LGHDT and YNNKEL (reference sequence). V lost 1 base and J 4 bases, leaving 10 bases between the germline ends. The CDR3 has 14 amino acids. In DNA, the CDR3 is TGTGCCAGCAGCCAAGCGGGGCAAACCTATGGCTACACCTTC. Protein: CASSQAGQTYGYTF.

This clonotype appeared a few times. The rearrangement links TRBV12-3 or TRBV12-4 to TRBJ1-6; D remains unclear. This CDR3 is 15 amino acids long. V lost 3 bases, J lost 7 bases, and 13 bases lay in between. This CDR3 is CASSLERRGNSPLHF. The CDR3 DNA follows: TGTGCCAGCAGTTTGGAAAGGAGAGGGAATTCACCCCTCCACTTT.

This clonotype was counted many times. This sequence joins TRBV7-2 and TRBJ2-7, with TRBD1 matching over 9 bases. This CDR3 has 14 amino acids. Germline CDR1 and CDR2: SGHTA and FQGNSA. V trimming: 3 bases; J trimming: 6 bases; junction bases outside the gene matches: 6. The CDR3, as DNA: TGTGCCAGCAGCTTTGGACAGGGGACGCGCGAGCAGTACTTC. As protein: CASSFGQGTREQYF.

This clonotype appeared many times. The chain links TRBV4-1 to TRBJ2-7, with D perhaps given as TRBD1 or TRBD2 (5 bases each). Trimming removed 9 bases at V and 1 base at J, with 16 bases between. There are 14 residues in the CDR3. From germline, CDR1 is MGHRA and CDR2 YSYEKL. CDR3 nucleotide sequence: TGCGCCAGTCGGGACGACACGGGATCCTACGAGCAGTACTTC. Residues: CASRDDTGSYEQYF.

This clonotype has just a few counts. CDR3 coding DNA: TGTGCCAGCAGCCCCCACCGCCAGGGAAACCCTGAAGCTTTCTTT. Its translation is CASSPHRQGNPEAFF. The chain links TRBV7-9 to TRBJ1-1; the D gene is possibly TRBD1 (5 bases). This CDR3 spans 15 amino acids. V lost 5 bases and J lost 6, with 19 bases in between. The germline CDR1 and CDR2 sequences are SEHNR and FQNEAQ (reference sequence). Together with reference TRBV7-9 and TRBJ1-1, the CDR3 gives the full variable domain: DTGVSQNPRHKITKRGQNVTFRCDPISEHNRLYWYRQTLGQGPEFLTYFQNEAQLEKSRLLSDRFSAERPKGSFSTLEIQRTEQGDSAMYLCASSPHRQGNPEAFFGQGTRLTVV.

This clonotype came up many times. The rearrangement joins TRBV28 to TRBJ2-5; D tentatively reads TRBD1 or TRBD2 (5 bases each). CDR3 length equals 16 residues. Germline V lookup: CDR1 MDHEN, CDR2 SYDVKM. The germline V and J ends were trimmed by 6 bases and 4 bases, with 21 bases remaining between them. CDR3: CASSSIGTDSRETQYF. CDR3 DNA sequence: TGTGCCAGCAGCTCAATCGGGACCGACTCACGAGAGACCCAGTACTTC.

V is TRBV20-1 and J is TRBJ1-3; D unclear. Trimming cost V 0 bases and J 0 bases, with 15 bases left between them. Per the germline V gene, CDR1 is DFQATT and CDR2 is SNEGSKA (reference sequence). The CDR3 runs to 17 residues. The CDR3 region has the DNA TGCAGTGCTAGAGATCAAAGGCAGGCCATCTCTGGAAACACCATATATTTT. As protein: CSARDQRQAISGNTIYF.